The sequence of this TCR beta chain was determined in a study of beta chain features in type 1 diabetes. Study in general: Patients were similar to healthy donors in age and gender (as well as in cell yields). General study points: The analysis here could not establish whether HLA type shapes TCRB rearrangement. Significant though moderate, a shortening of TCRB CDR3s appeared in all four CD4+ subsets of Type 1 diabetes patients.

From germline, CDR1 is ENHRY and CDR2 SYGVKD. This CDR3 contains 14 residues. V shed 11 bases, J shed 4 bases, and the junction held 10 bases outside the gene matches. Points on this clone: Its specificity is not known.

The study reverse transcribed the entire isolated RNA, so it sequenced expressed TCRB transcripts. Profiling relied on immunoSEQ multiplex PCR, and the TCRdb table lists in-frame clones only, not all of them. This sample has more than 250,000 clones; roughly an eighth occur once, and the top ten carry more than 0.015%. On average, the one heparinised blood draw given by each donor was roughly 100 mL. The J gene is TRBJ2-7, the V gene TRBV10-3; 11 nucleotides line up with TRBD2. The material sequenced was naive CD4+ T cells from blood. The clonotype was recovered from a man younger than 45 with type 1 diabetes. DNA for the CDR3: TGTGCCGTCCTATCCGGGACTAGCGGTTACGAGCAGTACTTC. Protein product: CAVLSGTSGYEQYF.